This T cell receptor (beta chain) was identified during a study of T cell clones after liver transplantation. Overall study: TCRbeta sequencing after a pre-transplant mixed lymphocyte reaction identified graft-donor-reactive clones, later tracked in post-transplant blood. Points from the study as a whole: In 5 of 8 subjects, circulating graft-donor-reactive CD4 TCRbeta sequences fell significantly after transplant.

Trimming took off 4 bases at V and 2 bases at J, with 5 bases between the two ends. This CDR3 spans 12 amino acids. Germline CDR1 and CDR2: LNHDA and SQIVND (reference sequence). Details on this clone: Its antigen is as yet unknown.

This table comes from immunoSEQ multiplex PCR, and its TCRdb copy is limited to in-frame clones, with some not included. Here the sample spans 95,000 to 110,000 clones, 75% to 90% being singletons. The sequence was collected from a human donor who received a liver transplant. The sample here was CD4+ T cells from blood, taken before liver transplant. The V and J genes are TRBV19 and TRBJ2-5; unclear D gene. The CDR3 bases are TGTGCCAGTAGTAATAAACAAGAGACCCAGTACTTC. This sequence encodes CASSNKQETQYF.